This is a list of T cell receptor beta chains from one sample in a study of shared clonotypes between healthy human individuals. Profiled with immunoSEQ multiplex PCR; TCRdb holds only in-frame clones, not every one. The sample has 2.3 million or so clones; approximately 95% are singletons. Specimen: naive CD4+ T cells from PBMCs. These receptors originate from a man between 18 and 29 years old in good health. Some clones in this sample may be carry-over from other donors' samples. Both conserved end residues are part of each CDR3. The D gene is left open where the match is weak. Where a row states a size, it is once, few, many or the class of an expanded clone; other rows omit it.

DNA: TGTGCCAGCAGCGCTAGCGGGAGGGTCCACAATGAGCAGTTCTTC
CDR3: CASSASGRVHNEQFF
J: TRBJ2-1
D: TRBD2
size: .
V: TRBV28

DNA: TGTGCCAGCACGCAGGGGACCCTCCGGGAGCAGTACTTC
CDR3: CASTQGTLREQYF
J: TRBJ2-7
D: .
size: .
V: TRBV27

DNA: TGCAGCGTTGAAGGCGACAGGGTTGGTGGCTCCTACGAGCAGTACTTC
CDR3: CSVEGDRVGGSYEQYF
J: TRBJ2-7
D: TRBD1
size: .
V: TRBV29-1

DNA: TGTGCCAGCGGCCGGGGACACGAAGAGACCCAGTACTTC
CDR3: CASGRGHEETQYF
J: TRBJ2-5
D: .
size: .
V: TRBV25-1

DNA: TGTGCAACTAATCGGGGAAACGAGCAGTACTTC
CDR3: CATNRGNEQYF
J: TRBJ2-7
D: .
size: once
V: TRBV6-1

DNA: TGCAGCGCGACTAGCTTAGGCACCGGGGAGCTGTTTTTT
CDR3: CSATSLGTGELFF
J: TRBJ2-2
D: TRBD2
size: once
V: TRBV29-1

DNA: TGTGCCGGACGACTTGGTAGCAATCAGCCCCAGCATTTT
CDR3: CAGRLGSNQPQHF
J: TRBJ1-5
D: .
size: .
V: TRBV6-1

DNA: TGTGCCAGCAGCCCTGACAGGAGTTCCTACGAGCAGTACTTC
CDR3: CASSPDRSSYEQYF
J: TRBJ2-7
D: .
size: .
V: TRBV11-1

DNA: TGTGCCAGCAGTTTTCGGACAGGGACGACAGATACGCAGTATTTT
CDR3: CASSFRTGTTDTQYF
J: TRBJ2-3
D: TRBD1
size: once
V: TRBV6-5

DNA: TGCGCCAGCAGCTTGGGGTCCTCTGGAAACACCATATATTTT
CDR3: CASSLGSSGNTIYF
J: TRBJ1-3
D: .
size: .
V: TRBV5-1

DNA: TGTGCCAGTAGTACTTTCGGTGGCACCGGGGAGCTGTTTTTT
CDR3: CASSTFGGTGELFF
J: TRBJ2-2
D: .
size: .
V: TRBV19

DNA: TGTGCCAGCAGTGAAGTCAACTATGGCTACACCTTC
CDR3: CASSEVNYGYTF
J: TRBJ1-2
D: .
size: .
V: TRBV6-1

DNA: TGTGCCAGCAGTGTCGGACAGATGAACACTGAAGCTTTCTTT
CDR3: CASSVGQMNTEAFF
J: TRBJ1-1
D: .
size: few
V: TRBV25-1

DNA: TGTGCCATCAGAGGGACTGGGGGACACGAGCAGTACTTC
CDR3: CAIRGTGGHEQYF
J: TRBJ2-7
D: .
size: .
V: TRBV10-3

DNA: TGTGCCAGCAGTTACTCCTTCGGGGGCTACGAGCAGTACTTC
CDR3: CASSYSFGGYEQYF
J: TRBJ2-7
D: .
size: .
V: TRBV6-5

DNA: TGTGCCAGCATCCCCGTCGGCAGGAGCCGTGAGGCGGGAGGGCTATTCTTC
CDR3: CASIPVGRSREAGGLFF
J: TRBJ2-1
D: TRBD2
size: .
V: TRBV2

DNA: TGTGCCAGCAGCCAAGATCTACGACAGGGAGTAACTGGAAACACCATATATTTT
CDR3: CASSQDLRQGVTGNTIYF
J: TRBJ1-3
D: TRBD1
size: .
V: TRBV14

DNA: TGTGCTATAGCGGGAGGACAAGAGACCCAGTACTTC
CDR3: CAIAGGQETQYF
J: TRBJ2-5
D: TRBD2
size: .
V: TRBV7-9

DNA: TGTGCCTGGAGTGTATCATGGGGCGGGGGTGCGAGCAATCAGCCCCAGCATTTT
CDR3: CAWSVSWGGGASNQPQHF
J: TRBJ1-5
D: .
size: .
V: TRBV30

DNA: TGCAGCGTTGCGCTTTCGGGACAGGGAGTCCAAGATACGCAGTATTTT
CDR3: CSVALSGQGVQDTQYF
J: TRBJ2-3
D: TRBD1
size: .
V: TRBV29-1

DNA: TGTGCCAGCAGCTTAGCCGGACAAGGGACCTTTGGCTACACCTTC
CDR3: CASSLAGQGTFGYTF
J: TRBJ1-2
D: .
size: once
V: TRBV7-8

DNA: TGTGCCTGGAGTCCGGAGGGAGATACGCAGTATTTT
CDR3: CAWSPEGDTQYF
J: TRBJ2-3
D: .
size: .
V: TRBV30

DNA: TGTGCCTGGAGTGTTTCTCCTAGGACGGGTCGGGGTGATCAGCCCCAGCATTTT
CDR3: CAWSVSPRTGRGDQPQHF
J: TRBJ1-5
D: .
size: .
V: TRBV30

DNA: TGTGCCAGCAGCTTAGCACAGGGGAGGGCGGGAAAGAGTGAAGCTTTCTTT
CDR3: CASSLAQGRAGKSEAFF
J: TRBJ1-1
D: TRBD1
size: .
V: TRBV7-9

DNA: TGCAGCGGCCTAACAGGTGGAGCGGCCTACGAGCAGTACTTC
CDR3: CSGLTGGAAYEQYF
J: TRBJ2-7
D: .
size: .
V: TRBV29-1

DNA: TGTGCCAGCAGCCCGCGGACAGGGTGGGAGCAGTACTTC
CDR3: CASSPRTGWEQYF
J: TRBJ2-7
D: TRBD1
size: .
V: TRBV4-2

DNA: TGTGCCAGCAGCCTACCGTTGGGGCGTAGCGACGAGCAGTACTTC
CDR3: CASSLPLGRSDEQYF
J: TRBJ2-7
D: .
size: .
V: TRBV5-8

DNA: TGCAGCGTTGAACTGACTCAGGGCTTGTCCTACAATGAGCAGTTCTTC
CDR3: CSVELTQGLSYNEQFF
J: TRBJ2-1
D: .
size: .
V: TRBV29-1

DNA: TGTGCCAGCAGCTTAGCCCGCAGGGATGGCTACACCTTC
CDR3: CASSLARRDGYTF
J: TRBJ1-2
D: .
size: .
V: TRBV7-9

DNA: TGTGCCAGCAGCGTAGCTCTAGCGGGAGGAGACAATGAGCAGTTCTTC
CDR3: CASSVALAGGDNEQFF
J: TRBJ2-1
D: TRBD2
size: .
V: TRBV9

DNA: TGTGCCAGCAGTGGAACGGGAGGACCAGAGGGGGAGCAGTACTTC
CDR3: CASSGTGGPEGEQYF
J: TRBJ2-7
D: TRBD2
size: .
V: TRBV2

DNA: TGTGCCTGGAGTATAAATTCGGGCTCTGGAAACACCATATATTTT
CDR3: CAWSINSGSGNTIYF
J: TRBJ1-3
D: .
size: .
V: TRBV30

DNA: TGTGCCAGCAGCCGACAAGGCCTCCAAGAGACCCAGTACTTC
CDR3: CASSRQGLQETQYF
J: TRBJ2-5
D: .
size: .
V: TRBV6-5

DNA: TGTGCCAGTAGTATTCTACCGGGCGTGATTTATGGCTACACCTTC
CDR3: CASSILPGVIYGYTF
J: TRBJ1-2
D: .
size: .
V: TRBV19

DNA: TGTGCCAGCAGTCCGCTGGGCCCCTACGAGCAGTACTTC
CDR3: CASSPLGPYEQYF
J: TRBJ2-7
D: .
size: .
V: TRBV27

DNA: TGTGCCAGCAGTCCCCACAGGGCCGGGGAGCTGTTTTTT
CDR3: CASSPHRAGELFF
J: TRBJ2-2
D: .
size: .
V: TRBV6-1

DNA: TGTGCCAGCAGCCGACCGGGACTAGCGGAAGAGACCCAGTACTTC
CDR3: CASSRPGLAEETQYF
J: TRBJ2-5
D: TRBD2
size: .
V: TRBV28

DNA: TGTGCCAGCAGTGCTCGACTAGCGGTTGAGCAGTACTTC
CDR3: CASSARLAVEQYF
J: TRBJ2-7
D: TRBD2
size: .
V: TRBV6-1

DNA: TGTGCCAGCAGCCAAGGCCGCTCCTACGAGCAGTACTTC
CDR3: CASSQGRSYEQYF
J: TRBJ2-7
D: .
size: .
V: TRBV14

DNA: TGTGCCAGTAGTATAGCCCACGGGTCTGGAAAACTGTTTTTT
CDR3: CASSIAHGSGKLFF
J: TRBJ1-4
D: .
size: .
V: TRBV19

DNA: TGTGCCAGCAGCCCAGGGACAGCCTCCTACGAGCAGTACTTC
CDR3: CASSPGTASYEQYF
J: TRBJ2-7
D: TRBD1
size: few
V: TRBV9

DNA: TGTGCCTGGAGTGTACGGGGGGCGAGCTCCTACGAGCAGTACTTC
CDR3: CAWSVRGASSYEQYF
J: TRBJ2-7
D: .
size: .
V: TRBV30

DNA: TGCGCCAGCAGCCCAATCCCCGGGACTAGCGGTGACAATGAGCAGTTCTTC
CDR3: CASSPIPGTSGDNEQFF
J: TRBJ2-1
D: TRBD2
size: once
V: TRBV5-1

DNA: TGTGCCAGCAGCTTGGGATGGGGCGCCGGGGAGCTGTTTTTT
CDR3: CASSLGWGAGELFF
J: TRBJ2-2
D: .
size: .
V: TRBV5-4

DNA: TGCGCCAGCAGCGCGGACAGCTCTAGCACAGATACGCAGTATTTT
CDR3: CASSADSSSTDTQYF
J: TRBJ2-3
D: .
size: .
V: TRBV5-1

DNA: TGCGCCAGCAGCTCCCTTAGCGGGAGTACGGAGACCCAGTACTTC
CDR3: CASSSLSGSTETQYF
J: TRBJ2-5
D: TRBD2
size: .
V: TRBV5-1